The sequence of this T cell receptor (beta chain) was determined in a study of prognosis after radiotherapy for stage I lung cancer. Overall study findings and caveats: Usage of the TRBV and TRBJ genes (in patients with versus without metastases) was reportedly different.

From genomic DNA, two-round multiplex PCR was used to amplify TCR beta CDR3. Used in first-round PCR were primers specific to each TRBV and TRBJ gene. It was universal primers that the second PCR round used. TCRdb fed the multiplex PCR reads into MiXCR, producing one record per CDR3 protein. The sample includes fewer than 35,000 distinct CDR3 sequences, 40% to 60% of them seen just once. Among the patients, all were node-negative on CT and PET/CT, and none had received prior chemotherapy or radiotherapy or had other malignancies. Peripheral venous blood was drawn in approximately 5.7-milliliter volumes, with a draw taken at each of two separate time points. Regarding this clonotype: Its target is not known. The junction shows a germline mismatch at one end, possibly a read error.

Germline-derived CDR1 and CDR2 are MNHNS and SASEGT. The CDR3 is 13 amino acids. The source is a donor aged 50 or older with non-small cell lung cancer. V and J are TRBV6-1 and TRBJ2-1, with D hard to call. The sample consisted of PBMCs, taken before or after stereotactic body radiation therapy (not recorded which). The CDR3 DNA reads as TGTGTCAGCAGCTCACATGGGAACGGGGAGCAGTTCTTC. Its protein product is CVSSSHGNGEQFF.